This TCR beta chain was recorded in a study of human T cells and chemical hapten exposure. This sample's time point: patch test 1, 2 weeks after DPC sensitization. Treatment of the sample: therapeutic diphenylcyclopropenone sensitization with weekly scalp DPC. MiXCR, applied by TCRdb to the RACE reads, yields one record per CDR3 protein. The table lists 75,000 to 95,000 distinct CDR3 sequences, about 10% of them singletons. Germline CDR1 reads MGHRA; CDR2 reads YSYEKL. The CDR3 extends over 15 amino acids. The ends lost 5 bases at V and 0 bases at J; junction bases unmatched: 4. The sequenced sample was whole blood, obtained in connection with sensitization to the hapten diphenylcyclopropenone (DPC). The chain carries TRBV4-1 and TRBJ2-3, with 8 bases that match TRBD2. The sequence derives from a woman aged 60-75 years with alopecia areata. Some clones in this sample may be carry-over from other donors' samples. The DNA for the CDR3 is TGCGCCAGCAGCACTAGCGGAACTAGCACAGATACGCAGTATTTT. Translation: CASSTSGTSTDTQYF.